The table lists the clone carrying this T cell receptor beta chain with a count of one. The target antigen is unknown. Germline-derived CDR1 and CDR2 are SGHVS and FQNEAQ. The V end was cut by 1 base, the J end by 9 bases, with 21 bases between. CDR3 size: 16 residues. This record comes from a study of OX40 agonist ivuxolimab in advanced cancers. Study-level findings and limits: Fewer expanded clones were found on average in CD4+ than in CD8+ T cells. Antigen specificity was not determined for the expanded peripheral T cells.

Generated by immunoSEQ multiplex PCR, the TCRdb table keeps only in-frame clones and is missing some. The table has about 27,000 clones, around 79% seen once. The J gene is TRBJ1-1, the V gene TRBV7-8, with D possibly TRBD1 on 6 matching bases. The receptor was isolated from an adult with an advanced solid tumor such as melanoma, head and neck, liver or kidney cancer. The source material was CD4+ or CD8+ T cells sorted from blood, sampled in a trial of the OX40 agonist ivuxolimab. The CDR3 loop reads CASSLDIGGALIKAFF. The CDR3 nucleotides are TGTGCCAGCAGCTTAGATATCGGGGGGGCCTTAATTAAAGCTTTCTTT.